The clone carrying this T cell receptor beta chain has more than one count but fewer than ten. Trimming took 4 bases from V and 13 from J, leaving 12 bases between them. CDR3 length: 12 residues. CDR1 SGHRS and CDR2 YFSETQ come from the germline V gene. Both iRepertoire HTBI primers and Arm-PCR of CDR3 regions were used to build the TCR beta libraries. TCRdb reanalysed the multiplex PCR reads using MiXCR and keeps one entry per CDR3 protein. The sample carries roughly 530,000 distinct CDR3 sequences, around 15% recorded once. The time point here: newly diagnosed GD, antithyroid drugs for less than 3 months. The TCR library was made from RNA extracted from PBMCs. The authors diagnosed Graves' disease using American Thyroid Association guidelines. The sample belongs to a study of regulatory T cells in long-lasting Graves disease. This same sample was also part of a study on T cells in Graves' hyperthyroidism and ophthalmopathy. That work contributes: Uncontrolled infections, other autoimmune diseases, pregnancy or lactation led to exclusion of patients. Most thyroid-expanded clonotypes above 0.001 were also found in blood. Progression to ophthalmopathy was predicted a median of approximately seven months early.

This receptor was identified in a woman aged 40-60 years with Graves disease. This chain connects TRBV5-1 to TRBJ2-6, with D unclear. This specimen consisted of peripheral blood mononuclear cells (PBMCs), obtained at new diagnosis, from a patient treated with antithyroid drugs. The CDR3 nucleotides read TGCGCCAGCAGCCCCAGTGTAGGAGTCCTGACTTTC. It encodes CASSPSVGVLTF.